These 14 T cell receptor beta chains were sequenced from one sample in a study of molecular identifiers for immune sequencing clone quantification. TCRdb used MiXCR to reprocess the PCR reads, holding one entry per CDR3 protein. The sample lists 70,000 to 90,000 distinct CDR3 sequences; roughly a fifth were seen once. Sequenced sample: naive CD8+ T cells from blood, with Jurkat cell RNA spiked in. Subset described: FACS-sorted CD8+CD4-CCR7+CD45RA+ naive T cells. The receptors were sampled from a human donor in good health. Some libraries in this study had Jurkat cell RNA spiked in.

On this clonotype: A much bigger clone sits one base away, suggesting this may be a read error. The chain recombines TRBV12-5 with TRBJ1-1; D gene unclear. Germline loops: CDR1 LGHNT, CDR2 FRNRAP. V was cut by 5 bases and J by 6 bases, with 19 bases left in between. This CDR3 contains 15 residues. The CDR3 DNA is TGTGCTAGTGGTGGAGAGGACCTTCCGGAACCTGAAGCTTTCTTT. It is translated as CASGGEDLPEPEAFF.

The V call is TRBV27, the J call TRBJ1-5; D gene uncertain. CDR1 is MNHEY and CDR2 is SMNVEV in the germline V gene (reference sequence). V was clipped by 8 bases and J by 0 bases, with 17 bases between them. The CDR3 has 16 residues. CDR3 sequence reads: CASAYQGPHSNQPQHF. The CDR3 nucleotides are TGTGCCAGCGCGTATCAAGGTCCGCATAGCAATCAGCCCCAGCATTTT.

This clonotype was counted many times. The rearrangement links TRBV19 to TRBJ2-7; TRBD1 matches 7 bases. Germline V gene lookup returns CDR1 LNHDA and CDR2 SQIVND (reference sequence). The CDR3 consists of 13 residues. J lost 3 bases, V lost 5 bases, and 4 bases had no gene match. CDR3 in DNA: TGTGCCAGTAGTCTGGACAGGAGCTACGAGCAGTACTTC. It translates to CASSLDRSYEQYF.

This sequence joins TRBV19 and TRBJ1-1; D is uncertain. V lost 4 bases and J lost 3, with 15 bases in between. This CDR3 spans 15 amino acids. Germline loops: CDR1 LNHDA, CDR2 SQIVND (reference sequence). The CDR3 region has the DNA TGTGCCAGTAGTACCCAGGAGGACGCGGACACTGAAGCTTTCTTT. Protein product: CASSTQEDADTEAFF. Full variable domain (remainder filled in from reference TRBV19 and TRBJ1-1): DGGITQSPKYLFRKEGQNVTLSCEQNLNHDAMYWYRQDPGQGLRLIYYSQIVNDFQKGDIAEGYSVSREKKESFPLTVTSAQKNPTAFYLCASSTQEDADTEAFFGQGTRLTVV.

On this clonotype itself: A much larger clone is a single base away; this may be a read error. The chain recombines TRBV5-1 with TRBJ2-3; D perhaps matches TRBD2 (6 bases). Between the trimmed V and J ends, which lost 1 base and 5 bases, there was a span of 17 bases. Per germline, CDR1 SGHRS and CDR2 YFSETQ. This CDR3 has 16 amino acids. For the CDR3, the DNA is TGCGCCAGCAGCTTGTGGGCTATCGGGGGTATAGATACGCAGTATTTT. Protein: CASSLWAIGGIDTQYF.

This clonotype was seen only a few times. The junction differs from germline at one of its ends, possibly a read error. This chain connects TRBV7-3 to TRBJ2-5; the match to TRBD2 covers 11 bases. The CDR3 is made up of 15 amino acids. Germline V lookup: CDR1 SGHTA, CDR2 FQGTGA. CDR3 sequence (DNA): TGTGCCGGCAGCTTAACTAGCGGGAGTCAAGAGACCCAGTACTTC. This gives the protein CAGSLTSGSQETQYF.

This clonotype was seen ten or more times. The CDR3 DNA sequence: TGCGCCACCTCCGACACCGGCACCTCCTACAATGAGCAGTTCTTC. This sequence encodes CATSDTGTSYNEQFF. V usage is TRBV4-3 and J usage is TRBJ2-1; D ambiguous. Per germline, CDR1 LGHNA and CDR2 YSLEER. The CDR3 is 15 residues long. Trimming took off 10 bases at V and 0 bases at J, with 16 bases between the two ends.

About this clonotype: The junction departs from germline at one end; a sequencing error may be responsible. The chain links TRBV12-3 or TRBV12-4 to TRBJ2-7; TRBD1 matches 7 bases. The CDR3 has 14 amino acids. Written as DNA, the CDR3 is TGTGCCAGCAGTATCACACAGGGGTACGACGAGCAGCACTTC. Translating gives CASSITQGYDEQHF.

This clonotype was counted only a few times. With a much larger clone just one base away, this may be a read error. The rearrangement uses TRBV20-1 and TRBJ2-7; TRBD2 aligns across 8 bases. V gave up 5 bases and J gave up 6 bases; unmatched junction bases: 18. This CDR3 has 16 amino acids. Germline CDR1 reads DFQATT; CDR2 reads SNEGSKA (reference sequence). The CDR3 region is CSAPPTHREGRSEQYF. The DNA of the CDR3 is TGCAGTGCTCCCCCCACCCACCGGGAGGGCCGTAGCGAGCAGTACTTC.

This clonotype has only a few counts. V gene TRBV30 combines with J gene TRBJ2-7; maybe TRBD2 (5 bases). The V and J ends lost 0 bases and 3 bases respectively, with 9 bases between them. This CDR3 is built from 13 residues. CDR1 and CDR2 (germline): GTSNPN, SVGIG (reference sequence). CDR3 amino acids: CAWSVDYNYEQYF. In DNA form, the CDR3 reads TGTGCCTGGAGTGTTGACTACAACTACGAGCAGTACTTC.

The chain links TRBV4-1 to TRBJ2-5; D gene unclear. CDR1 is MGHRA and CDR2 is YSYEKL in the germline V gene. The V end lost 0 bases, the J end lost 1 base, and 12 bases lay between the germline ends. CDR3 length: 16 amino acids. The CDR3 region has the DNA TGCGCCAGCAGCCAAGACGTCAGTTGGATCCAAGAGACCCAGTACTTC. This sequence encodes CASSQDVSWIQETQYF.

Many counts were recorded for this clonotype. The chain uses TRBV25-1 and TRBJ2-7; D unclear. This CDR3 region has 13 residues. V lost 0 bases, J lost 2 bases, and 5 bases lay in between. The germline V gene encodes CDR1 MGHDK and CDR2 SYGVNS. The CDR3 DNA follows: TGTGCCAGCAGTGAATATACGACCTACGAGCAGTACTTC. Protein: CASSEYTTYEQYF.

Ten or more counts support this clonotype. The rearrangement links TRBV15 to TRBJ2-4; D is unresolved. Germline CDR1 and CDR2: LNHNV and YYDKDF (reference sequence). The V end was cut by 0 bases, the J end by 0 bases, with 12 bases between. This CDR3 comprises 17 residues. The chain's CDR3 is CATSRDSSFLAKNIQYF. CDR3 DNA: TGTGCCACCAGCAGAGATTCGAGTTTTCTAGCCAAAAACATTCAGTACTTC. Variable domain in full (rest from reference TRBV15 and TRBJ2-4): DAMVIQNPRYQVTQFGKPVTLSCSQTLNHNVMYWYQQKSSQAPKLLFHYYDKDFNNEADTPDNFQSRRPNTSFCFLDIRSPGLGDTAMYLCATSRDSSFLAKNIQYFGAGTRLSVL.

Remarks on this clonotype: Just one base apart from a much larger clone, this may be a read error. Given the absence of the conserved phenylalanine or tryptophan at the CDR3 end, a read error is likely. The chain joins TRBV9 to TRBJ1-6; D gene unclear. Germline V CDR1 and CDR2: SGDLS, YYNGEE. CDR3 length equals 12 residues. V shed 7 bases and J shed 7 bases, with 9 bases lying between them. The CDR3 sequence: CASGPVNSPLHL. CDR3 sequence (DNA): TGTGCCAGCGGGCCGGTGAATTCACCCCTCCACCTT.